The T cell receptor beta chain described here comes from a study of T cell changes during pregnancy in multiple sclerosis. There are 12 residues in the CDR3. V gave up 4 bases and J gave up 2 bases, with 3 bases separating them. Germline-derived CDR1 and CDR2 are MNHEY and SMNVEV (reference sequence). The method was immunoSEQ multiplex PCR; TCRdb's version includes in-frame clones alone and lacks a portion of them. The sample lists tens of thousands of clones; 90% to 95% were seen once. The clonotype comes from a female donor with multiple sclerosis, enrolled in a pregnancy study. Sequencing used peripheral blood, obtained in the second trimester of pregnancy. The chain carries TRBV27 and TRBJ2-4; D remains unclear. CDR3 nucleotides: TGTGCCAGCAGTTCGTCCAAAAACATTCAGTACTTC. It encodes CASSSSKNIQYF.